The 18 T cell receptor beta chains reported below all come from one sample, sequenced in a study of T cells after yellow fever vaccination. TCRdb re-derived calls from the 5' RACE reads in MiXCR, one entry per CDR3 protein. This sample yields 40,000 to 55,000 distinct CDR3 sequences, of which 6% to 8.5% are seen a single time; approximately 25% belongs to the top ten. This sample comprised CD8+ T cells not binding an NS4B(214-222) dextramer, sorted from PBMCs, obtained about 49 days after the first yellow fever vaccination. Receptors originate from a young man who received the YFV17D yellow fever vaccine.

This clonotype was counted between two and nine times. The rearrangement uses TRBV20-1 and TRBJ1-3; a weak D match, TRBD1 (5 bases). Germline lookup yields CDR1 DFQATT and CDR2 SNEGSKA (reference sequence). Trimming stripped 8 bases from V and 3 bases from J, with 20 bases between. CDR3 length: 15 residues. Here the CDR3 reads CSSPGPSGGGNTIYF. DNA of the CDR3: TGCAGTTCCCCAGGTCCCTCCGGGGGTGGAAACACCATATATTTT.

At least ten counts were recorded for this clonotype. V and J are TRBV12-3 or TRBV12-4 and TRBJ2-1; 9 positions agree with TRBD1. The ends lost 2 bases at V and 8 bases at J; junction bases unmatched: 10. The CDR3 is made up of 16 amino acids. The CDR3 bases are TGTGCCAGCAGTTTACTCCGGACAGGGGTTACGGATGAGCAGTTCTTC. Translated: CASSLLRTGVTDEQFF.

This clonotype was picked up many times. The chain couples TRBV27 to TRBJ2-5; D ambiguous. CDR1 is MNHEY, CDR2 SMNVEV, per germline (reference sequence). V dropped 3 bases and J dropped 1 base, with 12 bases sitting between them. The CDR3 length is 15 residues. CDR3 nucleotides: TGTGCCAGCAGTTTTCTAGGTACCGTCCAAGAGACCCAGTACTTC. The encoded protein is CASSFLGTVQETQYF.

At least ten counts were recorded for this clonotype. The chain combines TRBV4-3 with TRBJ1-1; D is ambiguous. V was shortened by 7 bases and J by 1 base, with 7 bases between the two germline ends. This CDR3 is 12 amino acids long. Germline V CDR1 and CDR2: LGHNA, YSLEER. The CDR3 DNA reads as TGCGCCAGCACACGGGGGAACACTGAAGCTTTCTTT. It translates to CASTRGNTEAFF.

In its sample, this clonotype was seen many times. V gene TRBV4-1 combines with J gene TRBJ2-1; 10 nucleotides line up with TRBD2. V shed 2 bases, J shed 3 bases, and the junction held 10 bases outside the gene matches. The CDR3 spans 18 residues. The germline gives CDR1 MGHRA, CDR2 YSYEKL. CDR3 protein: CASSQTSVAGGVYNEQFF. The CDR3 DNA reads TGCGCCAGCAGCCAAACCTCGGTAGCGGGGGGTGTCTACAATGAGCAGTTCTTC.

This clonotype showed up just a few times. The chain links TRBV7-9 to TRBJ1-5, with D possibly TRBD1 on 5 matching bases. The CDR3 has 14 residues. The V gene's germline CDR1 is SEHNR and CDR2 FQNEAQ (reference sequence). Trimming removed 5 bases from V and 4 bases from J, with 12 bases in between. This chain's CDR3 is CASSQGRANQPQHF. In nucleotides, the CDR3 is TGTGCCAGCAGCCAAGGCAGGGCGAATCAGCCCCAGCATTTT.

This clonotype has at least ten counts. V and J are TRBV27 and TRBJ2-2; D gene unclear. Trimming took 2 bases from V and 4 from J, leaving 8 bases between them. The CDR3 covers 14 residues. Germline assignment: CDR1 MNHEY and CDR2 SMNVEV (reference sequence). The CDR3 reads CASSLTILTGELFF. DNA for the CDR3: TGTGCCAGCAGTTTAACAATTCTCACCGGGGAGCTGTTTTTT.

The sample holds many counts of this clonotype. The chain couples TRBV5-1 to TRBJ2-7; D ambiguous. Germline CDR1 and CDR2: SGHRS and YFSETQ. V gave up 5 bases and J gave up 0 bases, with 12 bases separating them. The CDR3 sequence is 14 residues long. In DNA form, the CDR3 reads TGCGCCAGCAGGAATCCCCGGAGCTCCTACGAGCAGTACTTC. Translation: CASRNPRSSYEQYF.

A word on this clonotype: A read error may account for a junction end that differs from germline. The chain carries TRBV20-1 and TRBJ2-1; 7 nucleotides line up with TRBD1. CDR1 and CDR2 from the germline V gene are DFQATT and SNEGSKA (reference sequence). The CDR3 has 16 amino acids. The CDR3 region is CCARDSEGQIHNEQFF. The CDR3 DNA follows: TGCTGTGCTAGAGATAGTGAGGGACAGATACACAATGAGCAGTTCTTC.

This clonotype has ten or more counts. The chain combines TRBV6-6 with TRBJ2-3; a weak D match, TRBD2 (5 bases). V gave up 7 bases and J gave up 4 bases, with 12 bases separating them. This CDR3 spans 13 amino acids. Looked up from germline, CDR1 is MNHNY and CDR2 is SVGAGI (reference sequence). CDR3 DNA: TGTGCCAGCACTGGTAGCGCCCCAGATACGCAGTATTTT. It codes for CASTGSAPDTQYF.

This clonotype came up a few times. CDR3 coding DNA: TGTGCCAGCACCCTAACAGGGGGCTATGAGCAGTTCTTC. Translation gives CASTLTGGYEQFF. The chain is built from TRBV12-3 or TRBV12-4 and TRBJ2-1, with 9 nucleotides matching TRBD1. The CDR3 covers 13 residues. V shed 7 bases, J shed 8 bases, and the junction held 6 bases outside the gene matches.

V usage is TRBV6-5 and J usage is TRBJ2-5, with 8 bases matching TRBD2. CDR1 and CDR2 (germline): MNHEY, SVGAGI. CDR3 length equals 18 residues. Trimming cost V 2 bases and J 1 base; bases outside gene matches: 12. CDR3 in amino acids: CASSYGIAGTRLQETQYF. The CDR3 DNA follows: TGTGCCAGCAGTTACGGAATCGCCGGGACTAGGCTCCAAGAGACCCAGTACTTC.

This clonotype was observed many times. The chain employs TRBV20-1 and TRBJ2-1; TRBD2 is a possible D gene (6 bases). This CDR3 has 14 residues. Germline loops: CDR1 DFQATT, CDR2 SNEGSKA (reference sequence). V was shortened by 5 bases and J by 0 bases, with 11 bases between the two germline ends. CDR3 DNA: TGCAGTGCTCTCGGGGGAGACTCCTACAATGAGCAGTTCTTC. Translating it yields CSALGGDSYNEQFF.

This clonotype was picked up many times. This chain connects TRBV4-1 to TRBJ2-6; 9 nucleotides match TRBD1. CDR3 length: 19 residues. The junction had 6 bases not matched to a gene; V was cut back by 0 bases and J by 0 bases. The germline gives CDR1 MGHRA, CDR2 YSYEKL. CDR3 sequence (DNA): TGCGCCAGCAGCCAAGAAAGGGGACAGGGTGTCTCTGGGGCCAACGTCCTGACTTTC. It is translated as CASSQERGQGVSGANVLTF.

This chain connects TRBV10-3 to TRBJ2-2, with D perhaps matching TRBD1 (5 bases). The CDR3 loop spans 15 amino acids. CDR1 ENHRY and CDR2 SYGVKD come from the germline V gene. Trimming cost V 7 bases and J 0 bases, with 12 bases left between them. Written as DNA, the CDR3 is TGTGCCATCACCTCGGACACCTCGAACACCGGGGAGCTGTTTTTT. Encoded protein: CAITSDTSNTGELFF.

V gene TRBV4-1 combines with J gene TRBJ2-7, with D possibly called TRBD1 or TRBD2 (5 bases each). The V gene lost 5 bases and the J gene lost 3 bases, with 11 bases spanning the gap. The germline gives CDR1 MGHRA, CDR2 YSYEKL. CDR3 length equals 13 residues. The CDR3 spells CASSEGLDYEQYF. The DNA of the CDR3 is TGCGCCAGCAGCGAGGGGTTAGACTACGAGCAGTACTTC.

This clonotype was seen a few times. This chain joins TRBV14 and TRBJ1-4; D not certain. V dropped 0 bases and J dropped 2 bases, with 19 bases sitting between them. Germline V gives CDR1 SGHDN, CDR2 FVKESK. The CDR3 sequence is 19 residues long. CDR3 loop: CASSQEDIGVAYTNEKLFF. DNA of the CDR3: TGTGCCAGCAGCCAAGAAGACATTGGAGTCGCCTATACTAATGAAAAACTGTTTTTT.

Ten or more counts support this clonotype. This rearrangement joins TRBV4-3 to TRBJ2-7; a weak D match, TRBD1 (5 bases). CDR3 length: 14 amino acids. Germline values: CDR1 LGHNA, CDR2 YSLEER. V shed 0 bases and J shed 3 bases, with 9 bases lying between them. The CDR3 nucleotides are TGCGCCAGCAGCCAAGAAATAGGGGACTACGAGCAGTACTTC. Its protein product is CASSQEIGDYEQYF.